This passage covers 4 T cell receptor beta chains from one sample sequenced in a study of blood T cell repertoires in COVID-19. TCRdb's table, derived via immunoSEQ multiplex PCR, lists solely in-frame clones and lacks some. The sample has more than 120,000 clones; 88% are singletons. The source material was peripheral blood. These receptors were taken from a human donor in a cohort sampled during active COVID-19.

The CDR3 protein is CASTNDRVTDTEAFF. CDR3 in DNA: TGTGCCAGCACCAACGACAGGGTCACGGACACTGAAGCTTTCTTT. The chain has TRBV5-4 and TRBJ1-1; 7 bases match TRBD1. Germline CDR1 is SGHNT and CDR2 is YYREEE (reference sequence). CDR3 length: 15 residues. V shed 6 bases, J shed 3 bases, and the junction held 11 bases outside the gene matches.

Only one count was recorded for this clone. The CDR3 here is CASSPHRRGSTEAFF. The CDR3 nucleotides read TGTGCCAGCAGCCCCCACAGGAGGGGAAGCACTGAAGCTTTCTTT. The chain employs TRBV7-9 and TRBJ1-1; maybe TRBD1 (5 bases). The V end was cut by 5 bases, the J end by 4 bases, with 17 bases between. The CDR3 has 15 residues. Germline V gene sequence: CDR1 SEHNR, CDR2 FQNEAQ (reference sequence). Using reference TRBV7-9 and TRBJ1-1 for the parts outside the CDR3, the full variable domain is DTGVSQNPRHKITKRGQNVTFRCDPISEHNRLYWYRQTLGQGPEFLTYFQNEAQLEKSRLLSDRFSAERPKGSFSTLEIQRTEQGDSAMYLCASSPHRRGSTEAFFGQGTRLTVV.

In this sample, this clone turned up many times. This sample includes further DNA sequences coding for the same CDR3. The chain has TRBV14 and TRBJ2-1; the match to TRBD1 covers 11 bases. The CDR3 is 16 residues long. Germline CDR1 SGHDN, CDR2 FVKESK. Trimming took 2 bases from V and 5 from J; bases not matched to a gene: 5. The CDR3 DNA sequence: TGTGCCAGCAGCCAAATACCGGGACAGGGGGACAATGAGCAGTTCTTC. It translates to CASSQIPGQGDNEQFF.

This clone turned up a few times. The chain uses TRBV19 and TRBJ1-2; D unresolved. From germline, CDR1 is LNHDA and CDR2 SQIVND (reference sequence). V lost 1 base and J 8 bases, leaving 5 bases between the germline ends. The CDR3 runs to 11 residues. Written as DNA, the CDR3 is TGTGCCAGTAGTATAGTGGGCGGCTACACCTTC. Translated: CASSIVGGYTF.